This T cell receptor beta chain was obtained from a study of PD-1 blockade in classical Hodgkin lymphoma. Looked up from germline, CDR1 is SGHDT and CDR2 is YYEEEE. The CDR3 extends over 15 amino acids. V was clipped by 4 bases and J by 4 bases, with 18 bases between them. Each patient's relapse followed autologous stem cell transplantation, and brentuximab vedotin exposure varied. TCRdb's copy holds only in-frame clones and misses some; the assay was immunoSEQ multiplex PCR. The table shows approximately 99,000 clones, with 80% to 90% occurring only once. The V call is TRBV5-6, the J call TRBJ2-7, with a possible D match to TRBD2 (7 bases). The clonotype comes from a human donor with classical Hodgkin lymphoma. The sample was peripheral blood mononuclear cells (PBMCs), taken before the second cycle of nivolumab. The CDR3 DNA sequence: TGTGCCAGCAGCCCCCTTGGGGGGGCCCATTACGAGCAGTACTTC. As protein: CASSPLGGAHYEQYF.